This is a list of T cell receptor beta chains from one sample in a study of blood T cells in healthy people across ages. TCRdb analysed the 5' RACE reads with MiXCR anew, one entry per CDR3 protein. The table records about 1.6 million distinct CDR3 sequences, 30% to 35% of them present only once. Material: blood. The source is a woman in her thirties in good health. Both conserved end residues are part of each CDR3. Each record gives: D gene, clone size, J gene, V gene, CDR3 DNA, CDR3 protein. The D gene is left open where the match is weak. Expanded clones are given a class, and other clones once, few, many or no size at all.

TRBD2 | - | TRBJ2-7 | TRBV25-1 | TGTGCCAGCAGTCCCGCGGGAGGGGCGGGGGAGCAGTACTTC | CASSPAGGAGEQYF
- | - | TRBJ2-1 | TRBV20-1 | TGCAGTGCTAGAGTACCCGTAGGGGGCTACAATGAGCAGTTCTTC | CSARVPVGGYNEQFF
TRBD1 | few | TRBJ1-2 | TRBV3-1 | TGTGCCAGCAGAACAATCCGGGACAGGGGATCTTCCACCTTC | CASRTIRDRGSSTF
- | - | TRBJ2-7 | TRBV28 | TGTGCCAGCAGCCGAGGGCTATCGTCCCGTACACCCTACGAGCAGTACTTC | CASSRGLSSRTPYEQYF
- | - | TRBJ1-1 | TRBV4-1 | TGCGCCAGCAGCCCCTCCGGGGCAGCCTTGAACACTGAAGCTTTCTTT | CASSPSGAALNTEAFF
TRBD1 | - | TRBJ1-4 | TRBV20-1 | TGCAGTGCTCCGGACAGGGGGAGATCTAATGAAAAACTGTTTTTT | CSAPDRGRSNEKLFF
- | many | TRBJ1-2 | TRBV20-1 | TGCAGTGCTAGAGTATTAGGACACCGGGCAGGTGATGGCTACACCTTC | CSARVLGHRAGDGYTF
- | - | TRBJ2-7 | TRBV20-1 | TGCAGTGCTCGCCGAATACAGGTCCCCTCCTACGAGCAGTACTTC | CSARRIQVPSYEQYF
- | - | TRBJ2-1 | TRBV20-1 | TGCAGTACTAGAGATTATCGTAGCTCCTACAATGAGCAGTTCTTC | CSTRDYRSSYNEQFF
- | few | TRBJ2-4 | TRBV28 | TGTGCCAGCCAAGATTCCTCCAAAAACATTCAGTACTTC | CASQDSSKNIQYF
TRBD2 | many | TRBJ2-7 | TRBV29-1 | TGCAGCGCTATCTCCGGGAGGACCTACGAGCAGTACTTC | CSAISGRTYEQYF
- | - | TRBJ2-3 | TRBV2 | TGTGTCAGCAGTGATAGGGCAGGGCCCACAGATACGCAGTATTTT | CVSSDRAGPTDTQYF
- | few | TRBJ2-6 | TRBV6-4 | TGTGCCAGCAGTGACTCGGGGAACTCTGGGGCCAACGTCCTGACTTTC | CASSDSGNSGANVLTF
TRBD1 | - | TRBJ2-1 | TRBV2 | TGTGCCAGCAGTGAGTGGCAGGGGGCACGCAATGAGCAGTTCTTC | CASSEWQGARNEQFF
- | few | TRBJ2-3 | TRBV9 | TGTGCCAGCAGCGGTTTGGGCGTAGGAAGCACAGATACGCAGTATTTT | CASSGLGVGSTDTQYF
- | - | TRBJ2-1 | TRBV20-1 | TGCAGTGCCGATTCGACAGCCTACAATGAGCAGTTCTTC | CSADSTAYNEQFF
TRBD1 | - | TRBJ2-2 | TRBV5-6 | TGTGCCAGCAGCTTCCGGACAGGGGCAAACACCGGGGAGCTGTTTTTT | CASSFRTGANTGELFF
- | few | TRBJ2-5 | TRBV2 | TGTGCCAGCAGGGACGGTGGCTTGGAGACCCAGTACTTC | CASRDGGLETQYF
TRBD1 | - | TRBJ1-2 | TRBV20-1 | TGCAGTGCTAGAACAGGGGGCGCGAACTATGGCTACACCTTC | CSARTGGANYGYTF
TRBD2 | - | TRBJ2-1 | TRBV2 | TGTGCCAGCAGACCCACTAGCGGGAGGACGAAGGAGCAGTTCTTC | CASRPTSGRTKEQFF
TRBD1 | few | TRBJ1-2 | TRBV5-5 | TGTGCCAGCAGCTTCGGGACAGATCATGGCTACACCTTC | CASSFGTDHGYTF
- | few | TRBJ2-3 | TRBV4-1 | TGCGCCAGCTCCCCTGGTGGTGGGGGGAGCACAGATACGCAGTATTTT | CASSPGGGGSTDTQYF
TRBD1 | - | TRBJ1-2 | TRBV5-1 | TGCGCCAGCAGCTTGATTAGGTCGCGGACAGGGGGAAACCATGGCTACACCTTC | CASSLIRSRTGGNHGYTF
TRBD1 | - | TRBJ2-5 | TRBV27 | TGTACCAGCAGTTTACCAGGGACAGCTAGTAGAGAGACCCAGTACTTC | CTSSLPGTASRETQYF
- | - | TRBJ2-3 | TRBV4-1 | TGCGCCGGCAGCCTCCAAGGGGGGGGCACAGATACGCAGTATTTT | CAGSLQGGGTDTQYF
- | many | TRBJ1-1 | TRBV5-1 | TGCGCCAGCAGCTCTCGAGACACTGAAGCTTTCTTT | CASSSRDTEAFF
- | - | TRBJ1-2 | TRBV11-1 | TGTGCCAGCAGCCAAGTCACAGCGTCTAACTATGGCTACACCTTC | CASSQVTASNYGYTF
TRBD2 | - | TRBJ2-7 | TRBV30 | TGTGCCTGGAGTCCCGTAAGGACTAGGGGAGGCTCCTACGAGCAGTACTTC | CAWSPVRTRGGSYEQYF
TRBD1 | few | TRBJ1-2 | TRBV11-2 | TGTGCCAGCAGCTTACAACAGGGGAACTATGGCTACACCTTC | CASSLQQGNYGYTF
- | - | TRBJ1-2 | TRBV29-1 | TGCAGCGTTGAAGATCAGGATTTATACTATGGCTACACCTTC | CSVEDQDLYYGYTF
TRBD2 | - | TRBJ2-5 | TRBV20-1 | TGCAGTGCTAGTCTCCTAGCGGGCAGGACGGGAGCGCAGTACTTC | CSASLLAGRTGAQYF
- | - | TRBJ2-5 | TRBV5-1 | TGCACCGGCAGCCAGGCTTACAGGGAGACCCAGTACTTC | CTGSQAYRETQYF
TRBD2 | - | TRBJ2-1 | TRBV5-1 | TGCGCCAGCAGCTTGGCTACTAGCGGGGGGGCCCTGCAGTTCTTC | CASSLATSGGALQFF
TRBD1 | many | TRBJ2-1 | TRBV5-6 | TGTGCCAGCAGCTTGAGTCCCGGGACAGGGGGACGCTCCTACAATGAGCAGTTCTTC | CASSLSPGTGGRSYNEQFF
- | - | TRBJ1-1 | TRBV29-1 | TGCAGCGTGACCGGTTTCACAGCGCCAGCTTTCTTT | CSVTGFTAPAFF
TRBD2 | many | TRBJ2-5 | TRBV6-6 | TGTGCCAGCAGTCGGGGGGGAGGGGGGCAAGAGACCCAGTACTTC | CASSRGGGGQETQYF
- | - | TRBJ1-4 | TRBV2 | TGTGCCAGCAGTGAAGGGGGGCAGAGGAATGAAAAACTGTTTTTT | CASSEGGQRNEKLFF
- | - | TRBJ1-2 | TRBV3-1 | TGTGCCAGCAGCCAAGGAACAGGGCCCGGCATCTATGGCTACACCTTC | CASSQGTGPGIYGYTF